The next 29 T cell receptor beta chains were all read from a single sample in a study of OX40 agonist ivuxolimab in advanced cancers. Data came from immunoSEQ multiplex PCR; TCRdb stores just in-frame clones and leaves some out. The data contain nearly 50,000 clones, roughly 81% of them singletons. Sequenced here: CD4+ or CD8+ T cells sorted from blood, sampled in a trial of the OX40 agonist ivuxolimab. These receptor sequences come from an adult with an advanced solid tumor such as melanoma, head and neck, liver or kidney cancer.

This clone is medium-sized within its sample. This chain joins TRBV5-6 and TRBJ2-7; D is possibly TRBD1 or TRBD2 (6 bases each). V was shortened by 4 bases and J by 0 bases, with 17 bases between the two germline ends. The CDR3 sequence is 16 residues long. The germline CDR1 and CDR2 sequences are SGHDT and YYEEEE. The CDR3 sequence: CASSKNVEGVSYEQYF. For the CDR3, the DNA is TGTGCCAGCAGCAAGAATGTGGAGGGGGTCTCCTACGAGCAGTACTTC.

The chain combines TRBV30 with TRBJ2-7; TRBD1 is a possible D gene (5 bases). The CDR3 totals 13 residues. Per germline, CDR1 GTSNPN and CDR2 SVGIG (reference sequence). Trimming pared 2 bases from V and 5 bases from J, leaving 13 bases between. DNA of the CDR3: TGTGCCTGGAGTCAAGGGGCATTCAACGAGCAGTACTTC. It yields the protein CAWSQGAFNEQYF. The full variable domain, with the rest looked up from reference TRBV30 and TRBJ2-7, is SQTIHQWPATLVQPVGSPLSLECTVEGTSNPNLYWYRQAAGRGLQLLFYSVGIGQISSEVPQNLSASRPQDRQFILSSKKLLLSDSGFYLCAWSQGAFNEQYFGPGTRLTVT.

The V and J genes are TRBV6-1 and TRBJ1-5; D call uncertain. Per germline, CDR1 MNHNS and CDR2 SASEGT. V was shortened by 1 base and J by 4 bases, with 8 bases between the two germline ends. The CDR3 has 14 residues. The CDR3: CASSEGRRNQPQHF. CDR3 coding DNA: TGTGCCAGCAGTGAAGGCAGGCGTAATCAGCCCCAGCATTTT.

This clone was seen a handful of times. In nucleotides, the CDR3 is TGTGCCAGCAGCTTAAATAGGTACTCCTACGAGCAGTACTTC. Encoded protein: CASSLNRYSYEQYF. The V call is TRBV7-6, the J call TRBJ2-7; D is unresolved. In germline, CDR1 is SGHVS, CDR2 FNYEAQ. V gave up 2 bases and J gave up 0 bases, with 8 bases separating them. CDR3 length equals 14 residues.

The CDR3 nucleotides read TGTGCCAGCAGCAATAGTGGGAGTTTTGCCATCGGCAGGGGAAGTGAGCAGTTCTTC. Translation gives CASSNSGSFAIGRGSEQFF. This sequence joins TRBV7-6 and TRBJ2-1; D is possibly TRBD1 (6 bases). Per germline, CDR1 SGHVS and CDR2 FNYEAQ. This CDR3 is built from 19 residues. V dropped 5 bases and J dropped 9 bases, with 32 bases sitting between them.

The V call is TRBV7-2, the J call TRBJ2-3; D is ambiguous. The V and J ends lost 5 bases and 4 bases respectively, with 7 bases between them. This CDR3 has 12 amino acids. Germline CDR1 and CDR2: SGHTA and FQGNSA. As DNA, the CDR3 is TGTGCCAGCAGCCCCTTCGCAGATACGCAGTATTTT. Encoded protein: CASSPFADTQYF.

V and J are TRBV5-6 and TRBJ1-2; D remains unclear. With 1 base removed from V and 7 bases from J, the gap between germline ends came to 8 bases. Germline CDR1 reads SGHDT; CDR2 reads YYEEEE. The CDR3 consists of 12 residues. DNA for the CDR3: TGTGCCAGCAGCTTGACAGTGTCTGGCTACACCTTC. Translating gives CASSLTVSGYTF.

V is TRBV25-1 and J is TRBJ1-1, with D possibly TRBD1 on 6 matching bases. In germline, CDR1 is MGHDK, CDR2 SYGVNS. The CDR3 loop spans 14 amino acids. Trimming took off 5 bases at V and 6 bases at J, with 16 bases between the two ends. CDR3 coding DNA: TGTGCCAGCAGTCACCCAGGGGAGATCTCTGAAGCTTTCTTT. Encoded protein: CASSHPGEISEAFF. The whole variable domain, filled in from reference TRBV25-1 and TRBJ1-1, reads EADIYQTPRYLVIGTGKKITLECSQTMGHDKMYWYQQDPGMELHLIHYSYGVNSTEKGDLSSESTVSRIRTEHFPLTLESARPSHTSQYLCASSHPGEISEAFFGQGTRLTVV.

Here the CDR3 DNA reads TGTGCCAGCTCACCACCGAGGAGTAGTGAGACCCAGTACTTC. Translated: CASSPPRSSETQYF. The chain uses TRBV18 and TRBJ2-5; D gene ambiguous. Germline CDR1 reads KGHSH; CDR2 reads LQKENI. The CDR3 loop spans 14 amino acids. The V end was cut by 0 bases, the J end by 5 bases, with 10 bases between.

The chain joins TRBV7-9 to TRBJ1-5; a possible D gene is TRBD1 (6 bases). In germline, CDR1 is SEHNR, CDR2 FQNEAQ (reference sequence). The CDR3 is made up of 19 amino acids. Trimming pared 2 bases from V and 9 bases from J, leaving 29 bases between. CDR3: CASSLYQWSLGDTPSPQHF. In DNA form, the CDR3 reads TGTGCCAGCAGCTTATATCAGTGGTCGCTTGGGGACACCCCATCGCCCCAGCATTTT.

The chain carries TRBV7-8 and TRBJ2-3; TRBD2 matches 9 bases. Unmatched junction bases numbered 12, after V lost 3 bases and J lost 2 bases. Germline loops: CDR1 SGHVS, CDR2 FQNEAQ. The CDR3 is 18 amino acids. In DNA, the CDR3 is TGTGCCAGCAGCTTTCCTAAGGCGGGAGGGCCTGACACAGATACGCAGTATTTT. This translates into CASSFPKAGGPDTDTQYF.

This sequence joins TRBV6-1 and TRBJ2-3, with 8 bases that match TRBD2. The germline V gene encodes CDR1 MNHNS and CDR2 SASEGT. The CDR3 covers 16 residues. V was clipped by 2 bases and J by 3 bases; unmatched bases: 7. The CDR3 region is CASSESAGGGTDTQYF. CDR3 bases: TGTGCCAGCAGTGAATCGGCGGGAGGCGGAACAGATACGCAGTATTTT.

This chain links TRBV14 with TRBJ2-7, with a weak D call TRBD1 (6 bases). Trimming removed 4 bases from V and 2 bases from J, with 15 bases in between. Germline V gene data show CDR1 as SGHDN and CDR2 as FVKESK. The CDR3 is 15 residues long. The CDR3 spells CASSRRQERPYEQYF. The DNA for the CDR3 is TGTGCCAGCAGCCGGCGACAGGAAAGACCCTACGAGCAGTACTTC.

V usage is TRBV19 and J usage is TRBJ2-3; the match to TRBD1 covers 8 bases. After removal of 6 bases from V and 4 bases from J, the junction contained 6 bases not matched to a gene. The CDR3 contains 14 residues. Germline CDR1 and CDR2: LNHDA and SQIVND (reference sequence). This chain's CDR3 is CASSQDRGADTQYF. CDR3 DNA: TGTGCCAGTAGCCAAGACAGGGGCGCAGATACGCAGTATTTT.

In nucleotides, the CDR3 is TGCGCCAGCAGCCAAGTGGTCGGGAGGGCCTCGGGGAACGAGCAGTACTTC. Residues: CASSQVVGRASGNEQYF. The V gene is TRBV4-1, the J gene TRBJ2-7; 8 bases match TRBD2. CDR3 length: 17 amino acids. From germline, CDR1 is MGHRA and CDR2 YSYEKL. V gave up 1 base and J gave up 5 bases; unmatched junction bases: 13.

The V and J genes are TRBV6-5 and TRBJ1-1; D call uncertain. The CDR3 has 14 amino acids. V lost 6 bases and J lost 0, with 11 bases in between. Germline-derived CDR1 and CDR2 are MNHEY and SVGAGI. The CDR3: CASRGGLMNTEAFF. The CDR3 coding sequence is TGTGCCAGCAGGGGTGGCCTTATGAACACTGAAGCTTTCTTT.

The V call is TRBV7-2, the J call TRBJ1-4; tentative D call: TRBD1 (6 bases). This CDR3 comprises 14 residues. The ends were cut back, 6 bases at V and 9 bases at J, with 17 bases in the middle. Germline CDR1 reads SGHTA; CDR2 reads FQGNSA. The CDR3 reads CASSSPGARQKLFF. The CDR3 region has the DNA TGTGCCAGCAGTTCCCCAGGGGCCAGGCAAAAACTGTTTTTT.

J is TRBJ1-2 and V is TRBV4-3, with 7 bases fitting TRBD1. Germline V gene data show CDR1 as LGHNA and CDR2 as YSLEER. The V segment lost 0 bases and the J segment 4 bases; nucleotides outside the gene matches: 8. This CDR3 has 16 residues. The CDR3 coding sequence is TGCGCCAGCAGCCAAGACGGTGGCAGGGACAGCTATGGCTACACCTTC. It specifies CASSQDGGRDSYGYTF.

The chain uses TRBV9 and TRBJ1-1; D is undetermined. Trimming cost V 0 bases and J 4 bases, with 10 bases left between them. There are 14 residues in the CDR3. CDR1 SGDLS and CDR2 YYNGEE come from the germline V gene. The CDR3 region is CASSVATESTEAFF. CDR3 nucleotides: TGTGCCAGCAGCGTAGCGACGGAGAGCACTGAAGCTTTCTTT. The whole variable domain, filled in from reference TRBV9 and TRBJ1-1, reads DSGVTQTPKHLITATGQRVTLRCSPRSGDLSVYWYQQSLDQGLQFLIQYYNGEERAKGNILERFSAQQFPDLHSELNLSSLELGDSALYFCASSVATESTEAFFGQGTRLTVV.

The DNA for the CDR3 is TGCGCCAGCAGCCCGACTAGGTGGGACGGGGAGCTGTTTTTT. Encoded protein: CASSPTRWDGELFF. The chain couples TRBV4-3 to TRBJ2-2; maybe TRBD2 (6 bases). The CDR3 totals 14 residues. The germline V and J ends were trimmed by 4 bases and 7 bases, with 13 bases remaining between them. Germline V lookup: CDR1 LGHNA, CDR2 YSLEER.

The chain combines TRBV7-2 with TRBJ2-7, with 9 bases matching TRBD2. V lost 3 bases, J lost 2 bases, and 8 bases stayed unmatched. This CDR3 is built from 16 residues. Germline lookup yields CDR1 SGHTA and CDR2 FQGNSA. CDR3 loop: CASSFSWASGAYEQYF. The DNA for the CDR3 is TGTGCCAGCAGCTTTAGTTGGGCTAGCGGGGCCTACGAGCAGTACTTC.

This clone was seen a few times. As DNA, the CDR3 is TGTGCCATCAGTGAGTCCCGACTAAGGAGCTCCTACGAGCAGTACTTC. Its protein is CAISESRLRSSYEQYF. This chain uses TRBV10-3 with TRBJ2-7; D may be TRBD2 (5 bases). Deletions cut 0 bases from V and 0 bases from J, with 12 bases between. This CDR3 has 16 residues. CDR1 and CDR2 (germline): ENHRY, SYGVKD.

The chain uses TRBV5-4 and TRBJ2-1, with 8 nucleotides matching TRBD1. Germline V gene data show CDR1 as SGHNT and CDR2 as YYREEE (reference sequence). V lost 5 bases to trimming and J lost 1 base; unmatched junction nucleotides: 5. The CDR3 runs 15 residues. The CDR3 sequence: CASSFRTGSYNEQFF. The DNA for the CDR3 is TGTGCCAGCAGTTTCCGGACAGGGTCCTACAATGAGCAGTTCTTC.

V is TRBV7-6 and J is TRBJ2-4; TRBD1 matches at 12 bases. The CDR3 consists of 16 residues. The V gene end was trimmed by 5 bases and the J gene end by 2 bases; junction bases not matched to a gene: 4. The germline CDR1 and CDR2 sequences are SGHVS and FNYEAQ. CDR3 region: CASSLGTGGSKNIQYF. The CDR3 region has the DNA TGTGCCAGCAGCCTCGGGACAGGGGGCTCCAAAAACATTCAGTACTTC.

The chain employs TRBV5-4 and TRBJ1-2; unclear D gene. Germline CDR1 is SGHNT and CDR2 is YYREEE (reference sequence). V was trimmed by 1 base and J by 8 bases, leaving 15 bases between them. The CDR3 covers 14 residues. CDR3 DNA sequence: TGTGCCAGCAGCTTGACGCGGACCTTTCTAGGCTACACCTTC. It codes for CASSLTRTFLGYTF.

CDR3 sequence (DNA): TGTGCCAGCTCACCACGGCAGAACAATGAGCAGTTCTTC. Amino acid sequence: CASSPRQNNEQFF. J is TRBJ2-1 and V is TRBV18; D gene uncertain. CDR3 length: 13 residues. V lost 1 base and J 5 bases, leaving 6 bases between the germline ends. Germline V gene data show CDR1 as KGHSH and CDR2 as LQKENI.

This chain links TRBV9 with TRBJ2-3; weak D call: TRBD1 (6 bases). The CDR3 runs to 16 residues. CDR1 and CDR2 from the germline V gene are SGDLS and YYNGEE. V shed 3 bases and J shed 2 bases, with 16 bases lying between them. The CDR3 region is CASSGTAQSHTDTQYF. CDR3 in DNA: TGTGCCAGCAGCGGGACAGCGCAGAGCCACACAGATACGCAGTATTTT.

The rearrangement joins TRBV7-2 to TRBJ1-1; D is unclear. Trimming left V 2 bases short and J 1 base short, with 11 bases between. The CDR3 contains 15 residues. Germline-derived CDR1 and CDR2 are SGHTA and FQGNSA. The CDR3 spells CASSLLPGENTEAFF. Written as DNA, the CDR3 is TGTGCCAGCAGCTTACTGCCCGGGGAGAACACTGAAGCTTTCTTT.

The chain has TRBV29-1 and TRBJ2-4; D assignment may be TRBD1 or TRBD2 (5 bases each). The CDR3 has 11 residues. V gave up 5 bases and J gave up 12 bases, with 14 bases separating them. Germline V gives CDR1 SQVTM, CDR2 ANQGSEA. CDR3 loop: CSVRFGDDQYF. The CDR3 DNA follows: TGCAGCGTTCGTTTCGGGGACGATCAGTACTTC.